The rows below give T cell receptor beta chains drawn from one sample of a study of radiotherapy plus CTLA-4 blockade in lung cancer. The data were produced by immunoSEQ multiplex PCR, yet TCRdb's version contains in-frame clones alone and is incomplete. The repertoire holds roughly 45,000 clones, roughly 59% seen once, with less than 20% in the top ten. Sequences were derived from peripheral blood, sampled from a patient treated with radiotherapy plus ipilimumab. The receptors were gathered from a human donor with non-small cell lung cancer who had a partial response to radiotherapy plus ipilimumab. The CDR3 runs from the conserved cysteine through the conserved F or W. D genes are given only for firm matches. Clone sizes are given selectively: once, few, many, or a class where the clone is expanded.

v_call	clone_size	j_call	d_call	cdr3_aa	cdr3_nt
TRBV21-1	once	TRBJ2-5	-	CATRPVSGQETQYF	TGTGCCACCAGACCGGTCTCGGGTCAAGAGACCCAGTACTTC
TRBV7-9	medium-sized	TRBJ1-4	TRBD1	CASSSRTGDGSSEKLFF	TGTGCCAGCAGCTCTCGGACAGGGGACGGGTCCAGTGAAAAACTGTTTTTT
TRBV19	-	TRBJ2-5	-	CASSIGVQGLEETQYF	TGTGCCAGTAGTATAGGTGTACAGGGTTTGGAAGAGACCCAGTACTTC
TRBV6-1	-	TRBJ2-7	-	CASSEGRGLGEQYF	TGTGCCAGCAGTGAGGGAAGGGGGTTGGGCGAGCAGTACTTC
TRBV15	once	TRBJ2-5	-	CATSRDFGGPETQYF	TGTGCCACCAGCAGAGATTTCGGAGGCCCGGAGACCCAGTACTTC
TRBV19	few	TRBJ2-7	TRBD2	CASSRRTSSYEQYF	TGTGCCAGTAGCCGACGGACTAGCTCCTACGAGCAGTACTTC
TRBV29-1	-	TRBJ2-7	-	CSVASAGFPYEQYF	TGCAGCGTTGCATCGGCAGGGTTTCCCTACGAGCAGTACTTC
TRBV6-4	-	TRBJ1-1	TRBD1	CASSPGTGGKNTEAFF	TGTGCCAGCAGCCCTGGGACAGGGGGAAAGAACACTGAAGCTTTCTTT
TRBV7-2	-	TRBJ2-2	TRBD2	CASSLASGRGTGELFF	TGTGCCAGCAGCTTGGCGAGCGGGAGGGGCACCGGGGAGCTGTTTTTT
TRBV20-1	-	TRBJ2-7	-	CSARNYYEQYF	TGCAGTGCTAGAAACTACTACGAGCAGTACTTC
TRBV27	-	TRBJ1-4	-	CASSLKQDRNEKLFF	TGTGCCAGCAGTTTAAAACAGGACAGAAATGAAAAACTGTTTTTT
TRBV27	many	TRBJ1-2	TRBD1	CASSSGQGGGYTF	TGTGCCAGCAGTTCCGGACAGGGGGGTGGCTACACCTTC
TRBV5-6	few	TRBJ2-3	TRBD1	CASSSYTGQGILDTQYF	TGTGCCAGCAGCTCCTACACGGGACAGGGGATATTAGATACGCAGTATTTT
TRBV27	-	TRBJ2-1	-	CASSRTAYNEQFF	TGTGCCAGCAGTCGGACAGCTTACAATGAGCAGTTCTTC
TRBV5-6	-	TRBJ1-6	-	CASSAAGIANSPLHF	TGTGCCAGCAGCGCTGCAGGGATAGCAAATTCACCCCTCCACTTT